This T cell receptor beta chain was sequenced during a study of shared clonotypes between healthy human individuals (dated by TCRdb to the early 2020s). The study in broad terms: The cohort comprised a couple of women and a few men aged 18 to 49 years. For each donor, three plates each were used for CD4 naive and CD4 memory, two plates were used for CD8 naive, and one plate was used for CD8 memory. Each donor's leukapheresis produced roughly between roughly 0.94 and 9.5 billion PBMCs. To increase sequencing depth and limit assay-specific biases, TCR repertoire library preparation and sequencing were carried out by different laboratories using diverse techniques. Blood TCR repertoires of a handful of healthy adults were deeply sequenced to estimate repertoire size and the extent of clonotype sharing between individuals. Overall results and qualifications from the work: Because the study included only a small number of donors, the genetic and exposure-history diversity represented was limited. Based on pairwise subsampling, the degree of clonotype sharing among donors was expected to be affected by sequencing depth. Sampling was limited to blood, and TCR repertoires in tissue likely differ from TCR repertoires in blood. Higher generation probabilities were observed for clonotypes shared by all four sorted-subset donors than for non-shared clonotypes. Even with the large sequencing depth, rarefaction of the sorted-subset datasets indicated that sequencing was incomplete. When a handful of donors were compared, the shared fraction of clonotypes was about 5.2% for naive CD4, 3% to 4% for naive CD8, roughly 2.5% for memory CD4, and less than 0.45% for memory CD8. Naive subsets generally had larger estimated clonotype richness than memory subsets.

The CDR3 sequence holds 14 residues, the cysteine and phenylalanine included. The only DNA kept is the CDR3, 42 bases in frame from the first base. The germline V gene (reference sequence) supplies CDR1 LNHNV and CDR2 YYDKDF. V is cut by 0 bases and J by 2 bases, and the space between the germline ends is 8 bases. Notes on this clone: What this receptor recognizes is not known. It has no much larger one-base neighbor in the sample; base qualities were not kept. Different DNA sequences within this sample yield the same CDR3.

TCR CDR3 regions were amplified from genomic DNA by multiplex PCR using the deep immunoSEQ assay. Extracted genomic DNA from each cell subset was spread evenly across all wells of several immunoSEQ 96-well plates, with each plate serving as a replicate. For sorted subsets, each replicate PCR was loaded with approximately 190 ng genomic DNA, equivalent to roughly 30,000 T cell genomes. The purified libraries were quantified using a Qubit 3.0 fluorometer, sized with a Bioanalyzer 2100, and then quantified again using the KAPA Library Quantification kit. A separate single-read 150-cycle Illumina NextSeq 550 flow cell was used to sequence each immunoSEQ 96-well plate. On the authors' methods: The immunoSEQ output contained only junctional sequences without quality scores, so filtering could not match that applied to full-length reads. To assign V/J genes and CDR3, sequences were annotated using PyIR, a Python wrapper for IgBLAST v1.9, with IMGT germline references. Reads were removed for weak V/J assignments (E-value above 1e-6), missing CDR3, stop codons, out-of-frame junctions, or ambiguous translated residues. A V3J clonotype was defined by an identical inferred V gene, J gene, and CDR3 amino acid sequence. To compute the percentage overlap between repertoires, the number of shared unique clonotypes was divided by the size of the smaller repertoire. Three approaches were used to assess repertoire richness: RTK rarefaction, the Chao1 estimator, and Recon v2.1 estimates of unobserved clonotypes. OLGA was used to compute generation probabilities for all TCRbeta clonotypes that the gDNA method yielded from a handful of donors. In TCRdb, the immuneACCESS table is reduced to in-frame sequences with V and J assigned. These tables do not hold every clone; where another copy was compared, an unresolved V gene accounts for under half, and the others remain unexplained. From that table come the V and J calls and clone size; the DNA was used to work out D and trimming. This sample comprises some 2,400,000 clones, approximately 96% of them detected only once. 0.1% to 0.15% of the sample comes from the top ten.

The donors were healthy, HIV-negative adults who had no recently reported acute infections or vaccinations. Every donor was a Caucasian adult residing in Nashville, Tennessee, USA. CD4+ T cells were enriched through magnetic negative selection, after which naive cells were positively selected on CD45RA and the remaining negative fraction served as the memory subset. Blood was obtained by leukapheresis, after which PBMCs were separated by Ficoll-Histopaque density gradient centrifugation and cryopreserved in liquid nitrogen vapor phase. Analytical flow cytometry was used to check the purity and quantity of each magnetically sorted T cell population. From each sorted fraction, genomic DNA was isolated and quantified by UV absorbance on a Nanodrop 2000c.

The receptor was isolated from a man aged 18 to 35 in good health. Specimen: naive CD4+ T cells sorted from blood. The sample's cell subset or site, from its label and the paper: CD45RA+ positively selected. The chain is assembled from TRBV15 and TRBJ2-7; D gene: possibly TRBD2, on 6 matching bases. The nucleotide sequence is TGTGCCACCAGCAGAGAGGCGGGGCCCTACGAGCAGTACTTC. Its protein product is CATSREAGPYEQYF.